This T cell receptor beta chain was captured in a study of persistence of HIV-infected CD4 T cells. An overlapping HIV-1 Gag peptide pool stimulated these cells at about 0.9 ug/peptide/mL. CD40L/CD69 double-negative CD45RO-high memory CD4+ T cells were collected. The immunoSEQ assay was version 4, run in survey mode. TCRdb's table, derived via immunoSEQ multiplex PCR, lists solely in-frame clones and lacks some. This sample has around 60,000 clones; roughly 75% occur once, and the top ten carry about 1.5%. As concerns this clone: Its specificity is not known.

The sample here was CD4+ T cells sorted from PBMCs after roughly 19-hour stimulation, taken from a patient who received antiretroviral therapy. This receptor was taken from an adult man with HIV who was CMV-seropositive.

DNA of the CDR3: TGTGCCAGTAGTCCGACGGGACGCGCCGCTAGGAGGGCCGAGCAGTACTTC. Encoded protein: CASSPTGRAARRAEQYF. The rearrangement joins TRBV19 to TRBJ2-7; D might be TRBD2 (6 bases). The CDR3 runs 17 residues. The germline gives CDR1 LNHDA, CDR2 SQIVND (reference sequence). Trimming removed 5 bases at V and 6 bases at J, with 26 bases between.